Below, one T cell receptor (beta chain) is given with its context. The antigen is undetermined. This table comes from immunoSEQ multiplex PCR, and its TCRdb copy is limited to in-frame clones, with some not included. The data contain around 65,000 clones, approximately 85% of them singletons. The germline V gene has CDR1 MNHEY and CDR2 SVGAGI. With 2 bases clipped from V and 9 bases from J, the junction kept 8 bases outside the gene matches. This CDR3 is 15 amino acids long. This specimen belongs to a study of T cell responses to AZD1222 COVID-19 vaccine. Study findings and constraints: Variant regions that are unmutated are reportedly the target of nearly half of spike-specific TCRs.

The sequencing used peripheral blood, collected 28 days after the second AZD1222 dose. V and J are TRBV6-5 and TRBJ2-1; 9 nucleotides line up with TRBD2. This TCR was sampled from an adult who received the AZD1222 COVID-19 vaccine. CDR3 in DNA: TGTGCCAGCAGTTACGCGGCTAGCGGGATGTCTGAGCAGTTCTTC. Translation: CASSYAASGMSEQFF.